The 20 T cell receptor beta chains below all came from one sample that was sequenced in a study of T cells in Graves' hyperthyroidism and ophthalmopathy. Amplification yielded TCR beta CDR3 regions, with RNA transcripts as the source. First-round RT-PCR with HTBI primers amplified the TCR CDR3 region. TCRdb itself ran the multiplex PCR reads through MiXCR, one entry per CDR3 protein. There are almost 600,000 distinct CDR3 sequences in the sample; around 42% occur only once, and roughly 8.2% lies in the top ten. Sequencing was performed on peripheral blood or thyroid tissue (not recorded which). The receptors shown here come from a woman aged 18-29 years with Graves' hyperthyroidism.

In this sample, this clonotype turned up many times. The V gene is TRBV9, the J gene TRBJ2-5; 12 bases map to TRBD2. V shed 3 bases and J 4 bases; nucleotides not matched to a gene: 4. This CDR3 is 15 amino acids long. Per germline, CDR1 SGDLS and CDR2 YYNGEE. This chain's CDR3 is CASSEGLAGRETQYF. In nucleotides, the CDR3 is TGTGCCAGCAGCGAAGGACTAGCGGGAAGAGAGACCCAGTACTTC.

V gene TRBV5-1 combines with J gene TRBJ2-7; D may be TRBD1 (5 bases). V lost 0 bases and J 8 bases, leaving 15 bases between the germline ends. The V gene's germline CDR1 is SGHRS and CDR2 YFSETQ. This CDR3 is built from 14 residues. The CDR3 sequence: CASSLVAGNHKQYF. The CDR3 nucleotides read TGCGCCAGCAGCTTGGTGGCAGGGAATCACAAGCAGTACTTC.

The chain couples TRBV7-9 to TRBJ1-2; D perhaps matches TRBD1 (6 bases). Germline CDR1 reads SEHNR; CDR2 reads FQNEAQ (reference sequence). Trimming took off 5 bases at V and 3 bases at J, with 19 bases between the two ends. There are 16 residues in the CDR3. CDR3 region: CASSQDLGATDYGYTF. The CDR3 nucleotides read TGTGCCAGCAGCCAAGATCTGGGGGCGACTGACTATGGCTACACCTTC.

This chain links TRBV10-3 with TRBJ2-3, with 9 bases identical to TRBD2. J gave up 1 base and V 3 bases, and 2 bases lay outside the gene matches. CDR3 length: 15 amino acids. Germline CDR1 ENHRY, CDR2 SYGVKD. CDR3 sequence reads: CAISDEREGTDTQYF. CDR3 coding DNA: TGTGCCATCAGTGACGAGCGGGAGGGCACAGATACGCAGTATTTT.

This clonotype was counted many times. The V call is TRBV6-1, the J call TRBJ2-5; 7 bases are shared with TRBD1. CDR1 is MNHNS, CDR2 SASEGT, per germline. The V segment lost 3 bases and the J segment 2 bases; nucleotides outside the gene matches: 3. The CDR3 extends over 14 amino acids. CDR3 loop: CASSEQGQQETQYF. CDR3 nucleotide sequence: TGTGCCAGCAGTGAGCAGGGACAGCAAGAGACCCAGTACTTC.

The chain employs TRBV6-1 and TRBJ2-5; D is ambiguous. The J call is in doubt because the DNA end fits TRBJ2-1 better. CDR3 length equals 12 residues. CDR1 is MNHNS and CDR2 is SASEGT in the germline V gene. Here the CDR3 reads CASSEGGVGQFF. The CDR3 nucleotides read TGTGCCAGCAGTGAAGGTGGGGTGGGGCAGTTCTTC.

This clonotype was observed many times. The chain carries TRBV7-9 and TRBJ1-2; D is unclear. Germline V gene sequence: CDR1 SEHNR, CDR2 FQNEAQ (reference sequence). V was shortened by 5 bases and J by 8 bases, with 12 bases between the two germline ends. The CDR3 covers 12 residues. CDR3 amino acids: CASSQRVSGYTF. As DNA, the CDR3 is TGTGCCAGCAGCCAACGGGTCTCAGGCTACACCTTC.

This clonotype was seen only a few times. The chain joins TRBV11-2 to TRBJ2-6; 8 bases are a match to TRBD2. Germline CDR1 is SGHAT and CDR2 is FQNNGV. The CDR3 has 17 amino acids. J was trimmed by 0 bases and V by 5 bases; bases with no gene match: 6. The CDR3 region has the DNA TGTGCCAGCAGCGCCGTTAGCGGGAACTCTGGGGCCAACGTCCTGACTTTC. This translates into CASSAVSGNSGANVLTF.

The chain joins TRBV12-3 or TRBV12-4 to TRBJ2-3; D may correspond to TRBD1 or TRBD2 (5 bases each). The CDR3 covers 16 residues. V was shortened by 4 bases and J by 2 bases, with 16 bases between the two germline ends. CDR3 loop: CASSSYRDGNTDTQYF. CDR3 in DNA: TGTGCCAGCAGTTCCTACCGGGACGGGAACACAGATACGCAGTATTTT.

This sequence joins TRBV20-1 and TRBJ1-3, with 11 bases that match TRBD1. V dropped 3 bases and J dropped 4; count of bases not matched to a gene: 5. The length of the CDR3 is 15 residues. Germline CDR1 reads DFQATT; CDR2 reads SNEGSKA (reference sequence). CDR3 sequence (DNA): TGCAGTGCTAGCCCGGACAGGGGGCCCGGAAACACCATATATTTT. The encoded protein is CSASPDRGPGNTIYF.

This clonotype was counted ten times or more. CDR3 protein: CASSLKRGSSYEQYF. As DNA, the CDR3 is TGTGCCAGCAGCTTGAAGCGGGGGAGCTCCTACGAGCAGTACTTC. J is TRBJ2-7 and V is TRBV5-4, with 8 nucleotides matching TRBD2. The CDR3 has 15 amino acids. Trimming at V came to 1 base and at J to 0 bases, leaving 3 bases not matched to a gene. From germline, CDR1 is SGHNT and CDR2 YYREEE (reference sequence).

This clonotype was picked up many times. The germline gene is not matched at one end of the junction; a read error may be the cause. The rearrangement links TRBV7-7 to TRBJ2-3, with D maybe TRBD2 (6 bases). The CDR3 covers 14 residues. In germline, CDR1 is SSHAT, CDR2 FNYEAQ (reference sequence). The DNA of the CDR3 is TGTGCTAGCAGCCCACTAGCTACGACAGATACGCAGTATTTT. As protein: CASSPLATTDTQYF.

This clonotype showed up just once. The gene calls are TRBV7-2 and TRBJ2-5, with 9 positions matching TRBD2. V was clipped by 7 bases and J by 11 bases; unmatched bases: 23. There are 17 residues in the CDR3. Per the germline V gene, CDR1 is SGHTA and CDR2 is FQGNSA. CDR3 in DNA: TGTGCCAGCAACCAAGGCCCCTGGCGGGAGGGGGCAGATACGCAGTACTTC. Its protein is CASNQGPWREGADTQYF.

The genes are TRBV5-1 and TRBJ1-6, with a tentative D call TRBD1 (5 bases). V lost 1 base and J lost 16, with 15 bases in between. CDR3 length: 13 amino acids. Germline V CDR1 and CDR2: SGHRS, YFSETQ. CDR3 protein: CASSLWGYSPLHF. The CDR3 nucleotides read TGCGCCAGCAGCTTGTGGGGGTACAGTCCTCTCCACTTT.

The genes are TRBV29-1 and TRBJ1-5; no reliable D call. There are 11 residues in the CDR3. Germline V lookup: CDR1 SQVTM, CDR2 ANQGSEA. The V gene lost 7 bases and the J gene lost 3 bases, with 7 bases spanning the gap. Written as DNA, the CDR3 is TGCAGCGACAAGAACAATCAGCCCCAGCATTTT. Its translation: CSDKNNQPQHF. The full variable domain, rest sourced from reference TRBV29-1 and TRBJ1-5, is SAVISQKPSRDICQRGTSLTIQCQVDSQVTMMFWYRQQPGQSLTLIATANQGSEATYESGFVIDKFPISRPNLTFSTLTVSNMSPEDSSIYLCSDKNNQPQHFGDGTRLSIL.

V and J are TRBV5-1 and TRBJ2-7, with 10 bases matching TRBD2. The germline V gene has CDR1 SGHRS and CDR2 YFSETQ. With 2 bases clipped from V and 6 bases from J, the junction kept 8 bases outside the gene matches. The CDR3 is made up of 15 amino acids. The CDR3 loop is CASSFTGTSVTEQYF. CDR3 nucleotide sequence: TGCGCCAGCAGCTTTACAGGGACTAGCGTTACCGAGCAGTACTTC.

In DNA, the CDR3 is TGCGCCAGCAGTAGGTCCTCCACCGGGGAGCTGTTTTTT. Translating it yields CASSRSSTGELFF. The chain recombines TRBV4-1 with TRBJ2-2; the D is unclear. Germline assignment: CDR1 MGHRA and CDR2 YSYEKL. This CDR3 has 13 amino acids. V gave up 6 bases and J gave up 4 bases, with 9 bases separating them.

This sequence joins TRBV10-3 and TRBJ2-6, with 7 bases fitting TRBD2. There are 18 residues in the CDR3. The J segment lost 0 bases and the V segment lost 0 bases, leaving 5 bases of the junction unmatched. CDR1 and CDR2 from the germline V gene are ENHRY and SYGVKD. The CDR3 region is CAISESTGEGSGANVLTF. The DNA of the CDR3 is TGTGCCATCAGTGAGTCGACGGGGGAGGGCTCTGGGGCCAACGTCCTGACTTTC.

CDR3: CSARDRGASRNGYTF. The CDR3 nucleotides read TGCAGTGCCCGGGACAGGGGGGCTAGTCGGAATGGCTACACCTTC. This chain links TRBV20-1 with TRBJ1-2, with 11 positions matching TRBD1. Germline V gene lookup returns CDR1 DFQATT and CDR2 SNEGSKA (reference sequence). The CDR3 loop spans 15 amino acids. Trimming took 6 bases from V and 6 from J; bases not matched to a gene: 12.

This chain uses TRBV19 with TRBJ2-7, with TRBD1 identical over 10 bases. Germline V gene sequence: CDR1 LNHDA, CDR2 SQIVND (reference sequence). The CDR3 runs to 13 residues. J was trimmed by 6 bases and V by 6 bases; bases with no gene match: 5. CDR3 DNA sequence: TGTGCCAGTAGCCGGGACAGGGGACCCGAGCAGTACTTC. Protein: CASSRDRGPEQYF. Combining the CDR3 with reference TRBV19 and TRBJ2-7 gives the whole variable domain DGGITQSPKYLFRKEGQNVTLSCEQNLNHDAMYWYRQDPGQGLRLIYYSQIVNDFQKGDIAEGYSVSREKKESFPLTVTSAQKNPTAFYLCASSRDRGPEQYFGPGTRLTVT.